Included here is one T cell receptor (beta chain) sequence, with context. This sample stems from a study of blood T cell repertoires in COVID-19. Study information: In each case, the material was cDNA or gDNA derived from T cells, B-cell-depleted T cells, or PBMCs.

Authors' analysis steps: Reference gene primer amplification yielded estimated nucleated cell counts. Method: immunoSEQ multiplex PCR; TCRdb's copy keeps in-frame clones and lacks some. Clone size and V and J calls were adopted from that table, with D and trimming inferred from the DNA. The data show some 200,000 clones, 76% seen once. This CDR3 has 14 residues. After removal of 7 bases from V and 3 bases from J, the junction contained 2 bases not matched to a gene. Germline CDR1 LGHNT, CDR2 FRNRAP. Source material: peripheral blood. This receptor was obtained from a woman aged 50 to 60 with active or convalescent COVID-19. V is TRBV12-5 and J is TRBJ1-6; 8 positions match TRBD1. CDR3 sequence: CASATGGYNSPLHF. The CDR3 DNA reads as TGTGCTAGTGCTACAGGGGGCTATAATTCACCCCTCCACTTT. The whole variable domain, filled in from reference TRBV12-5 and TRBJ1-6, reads DARVTQTPRHKVTEMGQEVTMRCQPILGHNTVFWYRQTMMQGLELLAYFRNRAPLDDSGMPKDRFSAEMPDATLATLKIQPSEPRDSAVYFCASATGGYNSPLHFGNGTRLTVT.